These 5 T cell receptor beta chains were all obtained from the same sample, sequenced in a study of T cells in Graves' hyperthyroidism and ophthalmopathy. Regions amplified from RNA transcripts were the TCR beta CDR3 regions. Using the HTBI primer set, a first-round RT-PCR was run on the TCR CDR3. MiXCR was run by TCRdb on the multiplex PCR reads, yielding one entry per CDR3 protein. Found here are 450,000 to 700,000 distinct CDR3 sequences, around 46% of them singletons; the top ten hold about 8%. Input material: peripheral blood or thyroid tissue (not recorded which). The receptors originated from a woman between 18 and 29 years old with Graves' hyperthyroidism.

This chain uses TRBV6-2 or TRBV6-3 with TRBJ2-5; 9 bases line up with TRBD2. The CDR3 runs to 17 residues. Germline lookup yields CDR1 MNHEY and CDR2 SVGEGT. The trim removed 2 bases at V and 2 bases at J, leaving 9 bases unmatched. The DNA of the CDR3 is TGTGCCAGCAGTTACGAGCGGGAGGTGGACGAGCAAGAGACCCAGTACTTC. The encoded protein is CASSYEREVDEQETQYF.

This clonotype occurred many times. This chain links TRBV12-3 or TRBV12-4 with TRBJ2-2; no reliable D call. Trimming shortened V by 4 bases and J by 2 bases, and 14 bases separated the two germline ends. This CDR3 is 16 amino acids long. CDR3 DNA: TGTGCCAGCAGTTCGTCCGGGCGGAGCAACACCGGGGAGCTGTTTTTT. The encoded protein is CASSSSGRSNTGELFF.

Worth noting for this clonotype: With a much larger clone just one base away, this may be a read error. The chain links TRBV2 to TRBJ1-6; D not resolved. Germline lookup yields CDR1 SNHLY and CDR2 FYNNEI. This CDR3 contains 12 residues. V shed 6 bases and J shed 19 bases, with 19 bases lying between them. This CDR3 is CASRDLQALPHF. The DNA of the CDR3 is TGTGCCAGCAGAGACCTTCAGGCCTTACCTCACTTT. The whole variable domain, remainder taken from reference TRBV2 and TRBJ1-6, is EPEVTQTPSHQVTQMGQEVILRCVPISNHLYFYWYRQILGQKVEFLVSFYNNEISEKSEIFDDQFSVERPDGSNFTLKIRSTKLEDSAMYFCASRDLQALPHFGNGTRLTVT.

The chain links TRBV29-1 to TRBJ2-5; tentative D call: TRBD1 (6 bases). This CDR3 is 13 amino acids long. The V end lost 4 bases, the J end lost 4 bases, and 13 bases lay between the germline ends. Germline CDR1 and CDR2: SQVTM and ANQGSEA. The CDR3 here is CSVVLGGGETQYF. The CDR3, as DNA: TGCAGCGTTGTACTAGGGGGTGGAGAGACCCAGTACTTC. The whole variable domain, remainder taken from reference TRBV29-1 and TRBJ2-5, is SAVISQKPSRDICQRGTSLTIQCQVDSQVTMMFWYRQQPGQSLTLIATANQGSEATYESGFVIDKFPISRPNLTFSTLTVSNMSPEDSSIYLCSVVLGGGETQYFGPGTRLLVL.

This clonotype was seen repeatedly, ten times or more. The rearrangement links TRBV7-8 to TRBJ2-7; 9 bases agree with TRBD1. The CDR3 consists of 13 residues. V shed 4 bases, J shed 7 bases, and the junction held 5 bases outside the gene matches. CDR1 is SGHVS and CDR2 is FQNEAQ in the germline V gene. In nucleotides, the CDR3 is TGTGCCAGCAGCTCCGGACAGGGGAGAGAGCAGTACTTC. Translation gives CASSSGQGREQYF.